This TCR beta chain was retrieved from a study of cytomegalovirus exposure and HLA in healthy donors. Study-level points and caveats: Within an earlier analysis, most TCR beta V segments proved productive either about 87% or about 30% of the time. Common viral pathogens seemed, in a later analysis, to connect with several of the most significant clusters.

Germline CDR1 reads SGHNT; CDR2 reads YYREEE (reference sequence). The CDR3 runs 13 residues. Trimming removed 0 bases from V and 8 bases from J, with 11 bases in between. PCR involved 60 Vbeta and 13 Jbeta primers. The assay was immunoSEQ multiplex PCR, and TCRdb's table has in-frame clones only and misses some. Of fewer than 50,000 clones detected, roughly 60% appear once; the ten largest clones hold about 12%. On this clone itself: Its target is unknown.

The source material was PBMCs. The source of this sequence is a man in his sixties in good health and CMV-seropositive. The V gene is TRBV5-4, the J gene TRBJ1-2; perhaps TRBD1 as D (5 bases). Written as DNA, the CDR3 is TGTGCCAGCAGCTTGGCGGCAGGGTACGGCTACACCTTC. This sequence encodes CASSLAAGYGYTF.